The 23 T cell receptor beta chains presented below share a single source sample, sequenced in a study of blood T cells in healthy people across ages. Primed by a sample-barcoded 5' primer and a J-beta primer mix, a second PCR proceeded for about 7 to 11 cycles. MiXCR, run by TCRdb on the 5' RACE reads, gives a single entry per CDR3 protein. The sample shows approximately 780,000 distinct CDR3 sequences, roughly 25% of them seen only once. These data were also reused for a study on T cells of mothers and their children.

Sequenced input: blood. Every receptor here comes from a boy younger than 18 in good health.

CDR3: CASSSSGLADEQYF. The CDR3 DNA reads as TGTGCCAGCAGCTCGTCGGGACTAGCGGACGAGCAGTACTTC. This sequence joins TRBV13 and TRBJ2-7; 11 bases map to TRBD2. Per germline, CDR1 PRHDT and CDR2 FYEKMQ (reference sequence). V gave up 4 bases and J gave up 5 bases; unmatched junction bases: 4. The CDR3 runs 14 residues.

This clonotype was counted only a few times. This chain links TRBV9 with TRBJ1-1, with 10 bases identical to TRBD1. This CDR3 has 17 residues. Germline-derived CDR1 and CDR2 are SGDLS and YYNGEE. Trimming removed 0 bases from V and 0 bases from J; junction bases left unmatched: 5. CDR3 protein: CASSVVGQGTLNTEAFF. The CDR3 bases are TGTGCCAGCAGCGTAGTGGGACAGGGGACTCTGAACACTGAAGCTTTCTTT.

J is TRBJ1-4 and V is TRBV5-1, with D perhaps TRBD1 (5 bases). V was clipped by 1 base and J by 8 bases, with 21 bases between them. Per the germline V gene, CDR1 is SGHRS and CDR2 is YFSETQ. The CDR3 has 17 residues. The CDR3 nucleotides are TGCGCCAGCAGCTTGCGAGGCCAGGGTCGTAGCCGAGAAAAACTGTTTTTT. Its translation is CASSLRGQGRSREKLFF.

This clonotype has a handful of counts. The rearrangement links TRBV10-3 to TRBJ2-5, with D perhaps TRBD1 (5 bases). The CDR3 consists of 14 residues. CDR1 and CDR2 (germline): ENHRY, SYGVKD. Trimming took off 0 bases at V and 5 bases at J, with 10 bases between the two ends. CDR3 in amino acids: CAISESWQGETQYF. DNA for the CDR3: TGTGCCATCAGTGAGTCTTGGCAGGGCGAGACCCAGTACTTC.

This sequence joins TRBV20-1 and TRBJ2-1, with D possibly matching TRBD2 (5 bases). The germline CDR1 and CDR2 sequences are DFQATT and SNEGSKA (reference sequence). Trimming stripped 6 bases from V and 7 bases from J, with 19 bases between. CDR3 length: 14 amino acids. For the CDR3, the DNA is TGCAGTGCCGCCACCGGGATGTTAAGGAATGAGCAGTTCTTC. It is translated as CSAATGMLRNEQFF.

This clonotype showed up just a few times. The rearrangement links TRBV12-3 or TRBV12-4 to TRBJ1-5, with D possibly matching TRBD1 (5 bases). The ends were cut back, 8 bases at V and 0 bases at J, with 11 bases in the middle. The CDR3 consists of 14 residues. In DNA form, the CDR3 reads TGTGCCAGCTCACGGGGCATTAGCAATCAGCCCCAGCATTTT. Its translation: CASSRGISNQPQHF.

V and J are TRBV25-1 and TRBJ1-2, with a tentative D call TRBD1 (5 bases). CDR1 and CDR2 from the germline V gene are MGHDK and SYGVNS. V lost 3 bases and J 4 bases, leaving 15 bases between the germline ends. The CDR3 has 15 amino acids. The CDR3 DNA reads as TGTGCCAGCAGTGACCCCGGGGCCCCTAGCTATGGCTACACCTTC. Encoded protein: CASSDPGAPSYGYTF.

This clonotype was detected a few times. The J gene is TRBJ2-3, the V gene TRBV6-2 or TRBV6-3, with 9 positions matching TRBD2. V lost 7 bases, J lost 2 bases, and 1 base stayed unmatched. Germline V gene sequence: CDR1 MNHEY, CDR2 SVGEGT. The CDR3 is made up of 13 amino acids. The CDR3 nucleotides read TGTGCCAGCACTAGCGGGGACACAGATACGCAGTATTTT. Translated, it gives CASTSGDTDTQYF.

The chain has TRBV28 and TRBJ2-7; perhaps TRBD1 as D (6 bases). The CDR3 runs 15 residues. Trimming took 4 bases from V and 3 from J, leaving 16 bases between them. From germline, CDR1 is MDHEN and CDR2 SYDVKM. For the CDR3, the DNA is TGTGCCAGCAGTTGGGGGCAGCAAGTCGTCTACGAGCAGTACTTC. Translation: CASSWGQQVVYEQYF.

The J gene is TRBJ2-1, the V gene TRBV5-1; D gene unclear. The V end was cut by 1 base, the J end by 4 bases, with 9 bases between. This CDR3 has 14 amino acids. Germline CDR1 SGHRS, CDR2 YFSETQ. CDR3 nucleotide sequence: TGCGCCAGCAGCTTGTCGGTACAGTACAATGAGCAGTTCTTC. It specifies CASSLSVQYNEQFF.

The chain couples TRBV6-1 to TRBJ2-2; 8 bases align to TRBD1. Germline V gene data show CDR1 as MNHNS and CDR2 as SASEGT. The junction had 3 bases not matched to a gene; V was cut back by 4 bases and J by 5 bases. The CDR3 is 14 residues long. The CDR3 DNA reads TGTGCCAGCAGTGTATACAGGGGGACCGGGGAGCTGTTTTTT. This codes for CASSVYRGTGELFF.

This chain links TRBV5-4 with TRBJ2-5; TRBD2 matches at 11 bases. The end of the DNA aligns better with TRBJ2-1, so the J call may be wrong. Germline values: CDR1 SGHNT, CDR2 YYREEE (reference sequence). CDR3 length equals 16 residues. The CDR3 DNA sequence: TGTGCCAGCAGCTTGGGGGGGACTAGCGGATACAATGAGCAGTTCTTC. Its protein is CASSLGGTSGYNEQFF.

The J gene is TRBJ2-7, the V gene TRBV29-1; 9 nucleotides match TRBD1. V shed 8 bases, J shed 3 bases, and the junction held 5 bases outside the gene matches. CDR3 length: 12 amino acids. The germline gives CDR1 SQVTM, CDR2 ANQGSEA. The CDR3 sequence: CSIRDRDYEQYF. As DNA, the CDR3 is TGCAGCATCCGGGACAGGGACTACGAGCAGTACTTC.

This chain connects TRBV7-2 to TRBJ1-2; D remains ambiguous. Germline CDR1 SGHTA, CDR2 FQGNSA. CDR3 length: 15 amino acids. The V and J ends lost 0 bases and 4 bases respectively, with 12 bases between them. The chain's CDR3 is CASSLALFSVYGYTF. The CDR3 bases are TGTGCCAGCAGCTTAGCACTTTTTTCGGTCTATGGCTACACCTTC.

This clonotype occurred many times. Here the CDR3 reads CASSSGLAGSETQYF. The CDR3 nucleotides read TGTGCCAGCAGCTCGGGACTAGCGGGGTCTGAGACCCAGTACTTC. V gene TRBV7-7 combines with J gene TRBJ2-5; 13 bases align to TRBD2. The CDR3 sequence is 15 residues long. Germline values: CDR1 SSHAT, CDR2 FNYEAQ (reference sequence). Trimming took 4 bases from V and 5 from J; bases not matched to a gene: 4.

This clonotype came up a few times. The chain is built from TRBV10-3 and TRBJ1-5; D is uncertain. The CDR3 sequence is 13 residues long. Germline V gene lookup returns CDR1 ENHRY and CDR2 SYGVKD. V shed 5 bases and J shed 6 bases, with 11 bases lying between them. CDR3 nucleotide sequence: TGTGCCATCAGTCCGGAGGAAGGTCAGCCCCAGCATTTT. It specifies CAISPEEGQPQHF.

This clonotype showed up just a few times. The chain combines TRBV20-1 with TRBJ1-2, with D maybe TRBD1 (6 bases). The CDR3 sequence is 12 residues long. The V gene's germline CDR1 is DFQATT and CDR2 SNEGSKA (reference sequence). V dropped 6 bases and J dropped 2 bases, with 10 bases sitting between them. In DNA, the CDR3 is TGCAGTGCCCCAGGACAGAACTATGGCTACACCTTC. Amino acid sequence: CSAPGQNYGYTF.

CDR3 in DNA: TGTGCCAGCAGCTTAACCTCTAGACATGAAGAGACCCAGTACTTC. Protein: CASSLTSRHEETQYF. The chain is built from TRBV7-3 and TRBJ2-5, with D unclear. Germline CDR1 and CDR2: SGHTA and FQGTGA. Between the trimmed V and J ends, which lost 0 bases and 3 bases, there was a span of 11 bases. The CDR3 contains 15 residues.

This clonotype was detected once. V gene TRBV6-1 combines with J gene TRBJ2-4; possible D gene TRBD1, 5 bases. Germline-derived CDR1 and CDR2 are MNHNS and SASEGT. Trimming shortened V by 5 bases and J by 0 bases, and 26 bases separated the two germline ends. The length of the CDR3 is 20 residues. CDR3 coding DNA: TGTGCCAGCAGTCCAAGGTCCGGAGTAGGGGATTTTTTAGCCAAAAACATTCAGTACTTC. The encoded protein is CASSPRSGVGDFLAKNIQYF.

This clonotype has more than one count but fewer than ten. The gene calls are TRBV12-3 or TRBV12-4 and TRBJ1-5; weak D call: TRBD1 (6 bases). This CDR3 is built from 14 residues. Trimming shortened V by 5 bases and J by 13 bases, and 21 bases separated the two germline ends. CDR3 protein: CASSAPGRGGQQHF. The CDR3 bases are TGTGCCAGCAGTGCGCCGGGCCGAGGGGGGCAGCAGCATTTT.

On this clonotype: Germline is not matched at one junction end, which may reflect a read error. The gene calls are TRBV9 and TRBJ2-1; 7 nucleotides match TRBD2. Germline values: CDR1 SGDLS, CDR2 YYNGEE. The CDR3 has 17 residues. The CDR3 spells CASSLLSPTSSYNEQLF. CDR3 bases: TGTGCCAGCAGCCTACTCAGCCCGACTAGCTCCTACAATGAGCAGCTCTTC.

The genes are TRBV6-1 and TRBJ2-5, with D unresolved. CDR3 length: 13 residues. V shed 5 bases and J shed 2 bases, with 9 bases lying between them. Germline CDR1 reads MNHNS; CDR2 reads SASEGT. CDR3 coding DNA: TGTGCCAGCAGTACAGTAATACAAGAGACCCAGTACTTC. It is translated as CASSTVIQETQYF.

This CDR3 reads CASSLSRGGGTEAFF. In DNA form, the CDR3 reads TGTGCCAGCAGTTTATCAAGGGGTGGCGGCACTGAAGCTTTCTTT. The rearrangement uses TRBV27 and TRBJ1-1, with a tentative D call TRBD1 (5 bases). The CDR3 totals 15 residues. Trimming took 0 bases from V and 4 from J, leaving 12 bases between them. CDR1 and CDR2 from the germline V gene are MNHEY and SMNVEV (reference sequence).